Listed below are T cell receptor beta chains from one sample, sequenced in a study of T cell changes during pregnancy in multiple sclerosis. Clones were read by immunoSEQ multiplex PCR, and TCRdb kept only the in-frame ones, dropping some. The sample yields 45,000 to 50,000 clones, roughly nine tenths seen once. The starting material was CD4+ T cells from peripheral blood mononuclear cells, obtained in the second trimester of pregnancy. These receptors came from a female donor in good health, enrolled as a control in a pregnancy study. The CDR3 runs from the conserved cysteine through the conserved F or W. A D gene is named only where the DNA matches it firmly. A row's size may be missing; if present it is once, few, many or a size class.

TRBV19	-	TRBJ1-2	-	CASSSNLKQVPYGYTF	TGTGCCAGTAGTTCAAACCTAAAACAGGTCCCTTATGGCTACACCTTC
TRBV19	-	TRBJ1-1	-	CASSIGSEAFF	TGTGCCAGTAGTATCGGTTCTGAAGCTTTCTTT
TRBV7-6	-	TRBJ2-7	TRBD2	CASSPGTSGVAREQYF	TGTGCCAGCAGCCCAGGGACTAGCGGGGTAGCACGGGAGCAGTACTTC
TRBV6-1	once	TRBJ1-5	-	CASSEANRHQPQHF	TGTGCCAGCAGTGAAGCAAACAGACATCAGCCCCAGCATTTT
TRBV7-2	-	TRBJ2-7	TRBD1	CASSSRGQDTYEQYF	TGTGCCAGCAGCTCACGGGGACAGGACACCTACGAGCAGTACTTC
TRBV6-5	-	TRBJ1-6	-	CASSNRHLEGSPLHF	TGTGCCAGCTCAAACAGGCATTTGGAAGGATCACCCCTCCACTTT
TRBV14	once	TRBJ1-1	TRBD1	CASSQNRGGEAFF	TGTGCCAGCAGCCAAAACAGGGGGGGTGAAGCTTTCTTT
TRBV9	-	TRBJ1-2	-	CASSPWQGANYGYTF	TGTGCCAGCAGTCCTTGGCAGGGCGCTAACTATGGCTACACCTTC
TRBV4-1	-	TRBJ2-3	TRBD2	CASSQGRASGGADTQYF	TGCGCCAGCAGCCAAGGTCGAGCCAGCGGGGGGGCAGATACGCAGTATTTT
TRBV7-2	-	TRBJ2-1	-	CASSLRIQGGGEQFF	TGTGCCAGCAGCTTAAGGATTCAGGGCGGTGGGGAGCAGTTCTTC
TRBV13	-	TRBJ2-7	TRBD1	CASSPQTGQGIYEQYF	TGTGCCAGCAGCCCGCAGACGGGACAGGGGATCTACGAGCAGTACTTC
TRBV18	-	TRBJ1-5	-	CASSEGRAVGPQHF	TGTGCCAGCTCAGAAGGGAGGGCGGTAGGGCCCCAGCATTTT
TRBV2	-	TRBJ1-3	-	CASKGQRGSGNTIYF	TGTGCCAGCAAAGGGCAGCGGGGCTCTGGAAACACCATATATTTT
TRBV30	-	TRBJ2-1	TRBD2	CAWSVEGLAGEQFF	TGTGCCTGGAGTGTAGAAGGACTAGCGGGGGAGCAGTTCTTC
TRBV7-2	-	TRBJ1-2	TRBD1	CASSLAGQGTYGYTF	TGTGCCAGCAGCTTAGCTGGACAGGGGACCTATGGCTACACCTTC
TRBV28	-	TRBJ1-6	-	CATTGQYNSPLHF	TGTGCCACCACAGGTCAATATAATTCACCCCTCCACTTT
TRBV6-4	-	TRBJ1-5	TRBD1	CASSDSTGGNQPQHF	TGTGCCAGCAGTGACTCGACAGGGGGCAATCAGCCCCAGCATTTT
TRBV2	-	TRBJ1-2	TRBD1	CASSQETGSGYTF	TGTGCCAGCAGTCAGGAGACAGGGTCGGGCTACACCTTC
TRBV7-9	once	TRBJ1-2	-	CASSTWQGGYTF	TGTGCCAGCAGCACCTGGCAGGGGGGCTACACCTTC
TRBV5-1	-	TRBJ1-2	TRBD1	CASSPGTGYGYTF	TGCGCCAGCAGCCCCGGGACAGGGTATGGCTACACCTTC
TRBV19	-	TRBJ1-1	TRBD1	CASSIIGTGQQNTEAFF	TGTGCCAGTAGTATAATCGGGACAGGACAGCAGAACACTGAAGCTTTCTTT
TRBV6-1	-	TRBJ2-5	TRBD2	CASSGILAGAETQYF	TGTGCCAGCAGTGGTATACTAGCGGGGGCGGAGACCCAGTACTTC
TRBV7-3	-	TRBJ1-6	-	CASSKRPGGSSPLHF	TGTGCCAGCAGCAAAAGGCCCGGGGGATCTTCACCCCTCCACTTT
TRBV12-5	-	TRBJ1-3	-	CASGLNGGARNTIYF	TGTGCTAGTGGTTTAAACGGAGGAGCAAGAAACACCATATATTTT